This is a list of T cell receptor beta chains from one sample in a study of cytotoxic CD8 clonotypes in ibrutinib-treated CLL. TCRdb's copy holds only in-frame clones and misses some; the assay was immunoSEQ multiplex PCR. The table shows about 45,000 clones, with roughly two thirds occurring only once. Sequenced here: PBMCs, sampled after 12 months of ibrutinib treatment. Receptors originate from a human donor with chronic lymphocytic leukemia. Each CDR3 is given without its conserved first and last residue. The order of the fields is V gene, J gene, CDR3 protein.

TRBV29-1	TRBJ1-1	IADRHTEAF
TRBV7-8	TRBJ2-3	ASSWTDTQY
TRBV6-5	TRBJ2-4	ASTGGLAGNIQY
TRBV2	TRBJ1-1	ASKSSTGGFTEAF
TRBV10-3	TRBJ1-6	AISVGQPSIYNSPLH
TRBV7-8	TRBJ1-2	ASSSSDRYGYT
TRBV13	TRBJ1-1	ASSLGNSPSMMNTEAF
TRBV28	TRBJ1-2	ASSSEGYT
TRBV9	TRBJ1-6	ASSVGGDSPLH
TRBV13	TRBJ2-1	ASTSRQVYNEQF
TRBV7-6	TRBJ1-2	ASSLDPGAHGYT
TRBV5-1	TRBJ1-6	ASSWDRESPLH
TRBV4-1	TRBJ1-6	ASSQPGGASPLH
TRBV2	TRBJ1-1	ASSAGTLNTEAF
TRBV11-2	TRBJ2-5	ASSQATVETQY
TRBV19	TRBJ1-3	ASGDRYSGNTIY
TRBV7-8	TRBJ2-2	ASSPGQTYTGELF
TRBV7-6	TRBJ1-1	ASSPSSQGGGTEAF
TRBV11-3	TRBJ2-6	ASSLGRGPPGANVLT
TRBV7-6	TRBJ1-5	ASSLSRDQPQH
TRBV7-9	TRBJ2-7	AIGGLTGGQPRGSYEQY
TRBV6-5	TRBJ1-3	ASGPGEGFNTIY
TRBV6-5	TRBJ1-1	ASSSLMNTEAF